This TCR beta chain was profiled in a study of T cells in Graves' hyperthyroidism and ophthalmopathy. Only a few counts were recorded for this clonotype. The germline gives CDR1 DFQATT, CDR2 SNEGSKA (reference sequence). This CDR3 spans 12 amino acids. V was clipped by 3 bases and J by 1 base, with 4 bases between them. TCR beta CDR3 regions were amplified from RNA transcripts. A set of HTBI primers served as the primers for a first-round RT-PCR of the TCR CDR3. In TCRdb, the multiplex PCR reads were re-called with MiXCR into one record per CDR3 protein. Here the sample spans about half a million distinct CDR3 sequences, about 20% being singletons.

V usage is TRBV20-1 and J usage is TRBJ1-5, with D unresolved. The receptor's source is a woman aged 70-85 years with Graves' ophthalmopathy. The material sequenced was blood. The CDR3 nucleotides read TGCAGTGCTAGCGTAAGCAATCAGCCCCAGCATTTT. Its translation is CSASVSNQPQHF.